A single sample gave rise to the 20 T cell receptor beta chains below, sequenced in a study of shared T cell receptors in the human thymus (dated by TCRdb to the early 2020s). Libraries were constructed by the immunoSEQ multiplex PCR assay. TCRdb provides this immuneACCESS table in a form limited to in-frame rearrangements. Some clones are lacking; in checked studies, under half of them reflect an unresolved V gene, and why the rest are absent is not known. Recorded for this sample are about 710,000 clones; about 87% of them occurred a single time. The top ten clones comprise under 0.01% of the sample. The data also belong to a second study, concerning human thymus T cells.

Sequencing was done on a sample of thymocytes. These receptors were obtained from a boy younger than two with a congenital heart defect. Donor details come from another sample of the same person, matched by shared clones.

V and J are TRBV5-6 and TRBJ1-1; D is perhaps TRBD1 (6 bases). The germline CDR1 and CDR2 sequences are SGHDT and YYEEEE. V lost 4 bases to trimming and J lost 3 bases, with 19 bases between them. The CDR3 extends over 16 amino acids. The CDR3 DNA is TGTGCCAGCAGCCCTGGACAGTCTTCATTGGACACTGAAGCTTTCTTT. Its protein is CASSPGQSSLDTEAFF.

The V and J genes are TRBV18 and TRBJ2-7; 9 bases fit TRBD1. The CDR3 runs to 15 residues. Germline V gene sequence: CDR1 KGHSH, CDR2 LQKENI. The V segment lost 1 base and the J segment 3 bases; nucleotides outside the gene matches: 4. CDR3 loop: CASSPRNRGLYEQYF. Here the CDR3 DNA reads TGTGCCAGCTCACCACGGAACAGGGGGCTCTACGAGCAGTACTTC. Complete variable domain (other parts from reference TRBV18 and TRBJ2-7): NAGVMQNPRHLVRRRGQEARLRCSPMKGHSHVYWYRQLPEEGLKFMVYLQKENIIDESGMPKERFSAEFPKEGPSILRIQQVVRGDSAAYFCASSPRNRGLYEQYFGPGTRLTVT.

This sequence joins TRBV5-6 and TRBJ1-3; D may be TRBD1 (5 bases). Germline assignment: CDR1 SGHDT and CDR2 YYEEEE. The V end was cut by 0 bases, the J end by 2 bases, with 15 bases between. The CDR3 runs to 17 residues. The CDR3 region has the DNA TGTGCCAGCAGCTTGGCCGACAGCTTCCGCCCTGGAAACACCATATATTTT. Translating it yields CASSLADSFRPGNTIYF.

Concerning this clone itself: Sequence at one end of the junction differs from germline and may be a read error. The chain is built from TRBV19 and TRBJ2-2; 9 nucleotides agree with TRBD1. Germline CDR1 LNHDA, CDR2 SQIVND (reference sequence). This CDR3 has 15 residues. The CDR3 DNA reads as TGTGCCAGTAGTTTCGGACAGGGGAACGCCGGGGAGCTGTTTTTT. Amino acid sequence: CASSFGQGNAGELFF.

This CDR3 is CASSTIVVEGRESTDTQYF. Here the CDR3 DNA reads TGTGCCAGCAGCACTATAGTCGTCGAGGGGAGGGAAAGCACAGATACGCAGTATTTT. This chain connects TRBV13 to TRBJ2-3; the match to TRBD2 covers 7 bases. The CDR3 sequence is 19 residues long. V was pared by 5 bases and J by 0 bases, with 17 bases of the junction left unmatched. Germline V lookup: CDR1 PRHDT, CDR2 FYEKMQ (reference sequence). The complete variable domain, with remaining parts taken from reference TRBV13 and TRBJ2-3, reads AAGVIQSPRHLIKEKRETATLKCYPIPRHDTVYWYQQGPGQDPQFLISFYEKMQSDKGSIPDRFSAQQFSDYHSELNMSSLELGDSALYFCASSTIVVEGRESTDTQYFGPGTRLTVL.

The rearrangement links TRBV7-6 to TRBJ1-4; no clear D gene. CDR1 is SGHVS and CDR2 is FNYEAQ in the germline V gene. V gave up 1 base and J gave up 6 bases, with 12 bases separating them. CDR3 length equals 15 residues. The CDR3 protein is CASSLGPVRDEKLFF. CDR3 DNA: TGTGCCAGCAGCTTAGGTCCTGTCCGTGATGAAAAACTGTTTTTT.

As regards this clone: Other nucleotide sequences in the sample specify the same CDR3. The chain joins TRBV27 to TRBJ1-5; a weak D match, TRBD1 (6 bases). The germline CDR1 and CDR2 sequences are MNHEY and SMNVEV (reference sequence). V was trimmed by 3 bases and J by 0 bases, leaving 6 bases between them. The CDR3 contains 14 residues. The CDR3 sequence is CASSLTGSNQPQHF. CDR3 bases: TGTGCCAGCAGTTTGACAGGTAGCAATCAGCCCCAGCATTTT.

The chain uses TRBV9 and TRBJ1-2; 8 bases map to TRBD1. Germline V gene data show CDR1 as SGDLS and CDR2 as YYNGEE. With 0 bases clipped from V and 8 bases from J, the junction kept 18 bases outside the gene matches. This CDR3 has 18 amino acids. DNA of the CDR3: TGTGCCAGCAGCGTAGACCCCGGGACCCCTGGACAGGGTTTCGGCTACACCTTC. Translation: CASSVDPGTPGQGFGYTF.

V gene TRBV5-1 combines with J gene TRBJ1-1, with D possibly TRBD1 on 6 matching bases. The CDR3 consists of 17 residues. Deletions cut 0 bases from V and 7 bases from J, with 22 bases between. Germline-derived CDR1 and CDR2 are SGHRS and YFSETQ. The CDR3 loop is CASSLDWVGRGPREAFF. The CDR3 nucleotides read TGCGCCAGCAGCTTGGATTGGGTCGGCAGGGGCCCCCGTGAAGCTTTCTTT. Supplemented by reference TRBV5-1 and TRBJ1-1, the full variable domain reads KAGVTQTPRYLIKTRGQQVTLSCSPISGHRSVSWYQQTPGQGLQFLFEYFSETQRNKGNFPGRFSGRQFSNSRSEMNVSTLELGDSALYLCASSLDWVGRGPREAFFGQGTRLTVV.

The chain is built from TRBV4-3 and TRBJ2-6; 9 bases are a match to TRBD1. V dropped 4 bases and J dropped 0; count of bases not matched to a gene: 13. This CDR3 is built from 20 residues. CDR1 is LGHNA, CDR2 YSLEER, per germline. The CDR3 sequence is CASSPLDGDRVRSGANVLTF. CDR3 bases: TGCGCCAGCAGCCCACTAGACGGGGACAGGGTGCGCTCTGGGGCCAACGTCCTGACTTTC.

Of note for this clone: The junction departs from the called germline gene at one end, perhaps through a read error. The rearrangement links TRBV18 to TRBJ1-6; tentatively, D is TRBD1 (5 bases). Germline V gene data show CDR1 as KGHSH and CDR2 as LQKENI. CDR3 length: 16 amino acids. Written as DNA, the CDR3 is TGTGCCAGCTCACCACGGGGAGGGACCGATAATTCCCCCCTCCACTTT. This sequence encodes CASSPRGGTDNSPLHF.

This chain joins TRBV5-6 and TRBJ2-5; 7 positions match TRBD2. The CDR3 loop spans 17 amino acids. Per the germline V gene, CDR1 is SGHDT and CDR2 is YYEEEE. V lost 4 bases and J lost 1; bases outside the gene matches: 13. CDR3 in DNA: TGTGCCAGCAGCCCCCAGTGGGCGGGGGAACCCCAAGAGACCCAGTACTTC. As protein: CASSPQWAGEPQETQYF.

J is TRBJ2-1 and V is TRBV4-3, with 9 bases aligning to TRBD2. CDR1 and CDR2 from the germline V gene are LGHNA and YSLEER. The CDR3 extends over 19 amino acids. The ends lost 0 bases at V and 7 bases at J; junction bases unmatched: 16. In nucleotides, the CDR3 is TGCGCCAGCAGCCAAGACCCTATCCGCAGCGGGAGGTCCTTTAATGAGCAGTTCTTC. Its translation: CASSQDPIRSGRSFNEQFF.

The chain employs TRBV4-1 and TRBJ1-6; 11 bases line up with TRBD1. With V trimmed by 4 bases and J by 8 bases, 7 bases remained unmatched. Germline V gene sequence: CDR1 MGHRA, CDR2 YSYEKL. The CDR3 is made up of 16 amino acids. The DNA of the CDR3 is TGCGCCAGCAGCCCGTTCGGACAGGGGGCTGATTCACCCCTCCACTTT. It specifies CASSPFGQGADSPLHF.

The chain carries TRBV27 and TRBJ1-5; the match to TRBD1 covers 8 bases. Looked up from germline, CDR1 is MNHEY and CDR2 is SMNVEV (reference sequence). V gave up 4 bases and J gave up 0 bases; unmatched junction bases: 8. This CDR3 comprises 17 residues. The CDR3 loop reads CASSSGQEEHSNQPQHF. In DNA form, the CDR3 reads TGTGCCAGCAGTTCGGGACAGGAAGAACATAGCAATCAGCCCCAGCATTTT.

The chain combines TRBV4-1 with TRBJ1-6; D remains ambiguous. The CDR3 sequence is 13 residues long. The germline CDR1 and CDR2 sequences are MGHRA and YSYEKL. V lost 4 bases, J lost 9 bases, and 10 bases lay in between. The DNA for the CDR3 is TGCGCCAGCAGCCCAATGAGTTGTTCACCCCTCCACTTT. Its translation: CASSPMSCSPLHF.

This rearrangement joins TRBV14 to TRBJ2-4; the match to TRBD2 covers 7 bases. The CDR3 spans 18 residues. Trimming cost V 3 bases and J 0 bases; bases outside gene matches: 11. Looked up from germline, CDR1 is SGHDN and CDR2 is FVKESK. The CDR3 coding sequence is TGTGCCAGCAGCCATTTGTCCCGGGACTACAAAGCCAAAAACATTCAGTACTTC. This translates into CASSHLSRDYKAKNIQYF.

The rearrangement joins TRBV10-3 to TRBJ2-3; the match to TRBD2 covers 8 bases. Losses at the gene ends were 10 bases for V and 6 bases for J; bases not matched to a gene: 6. CDR3 length equals 12 residues. Germline assignment: CDR1 ENHRY and CDR2 SYGVKD. CDR3: CATLAGKDTQYF. CDR3 nucleotides: TGTGCCACGCTAGCGGGCAAGGATACGCAGTATTTT.

This chain uses TRBV7-2 with TRBJ1-6; TRBD1 might be the D (6 bases). The CDR3 is 19 residues long. V lost 2 bases and J 3 bases, leaving 20 bases between the germline ends. Looked up from germline, CDR1 is SGHTA and CDR2 is FQGNSA. The DNA of the CDR3 is TGTGCCAGCAGCTTACCTGGCCAGGGGAAAAAGGGCTATAATTCACCCCTCCACTTT. This sequence encodes CASSLPGQGKKGYNSPLHF.

This clone occurred a few times. CDR3 in amino acids: CASSHNPRQGRRTEAFF. In DNA, the CDR3 is TGCGCCAGCAGCCACAACCCTCGACAGGGAAGACGCACTGAAGCTTTCTTT. This chain links TRBV4-3 with TRBJ1-1, with TRBD1 matching over 7 bases. CDR3 length: 17 amino acids. Germline values: CDR1 LGHNA, CDR2 YSLEER. V trimming: 3 bases; J trimming: 4 bases; junction bases outside the gene matches: 14.